This TCR beta chain was identified in a study of regulatory T cells in long-lasting Graves disease. General study points: Shared public clonotypes totalled over 2,500 in persistent patients, compared with 966 in new patients. TRBV28, TRBJ1-2 and TRBJ2-5 were favored in persistent disease. The work looked only at peripheral blood and did not look at thyroid tissue.

CDR3-region Arm-PCR and iRepertoire HTBI primers produced the TCR beta libraries. TCRdb redid the calling of the multiplex PCR reads with MiXCR, one entry per CDR3 protein. The data contain approximately 500,000 distinct CDR3 sequences, about a fifth of them singletons. The V gene lost 5 bases and the J gene lost 6 bases, with 14 bases spanning the gap. This CDR3 contains 13 residues. Germline CDR1 SNHLY, CDR2 FYNNEI. In this sample, this clonotype turned up a few times. Its antigen is currently unknown. This may be a read error: a much more frequent sequence differs by one nucleotide. As for time point: persistent/refractory GD, antithyroid drugs over 5 years with positive TRAb. From RNA extracted from PBMCs, the TCR library was made. Per American Thyroid Association guidelines, Graves' disease was diagnosed.

Sequenced here: peripheral blood mononuclear cells (PBMCs), sampled when the disease was refractory, from a patient treated with antithyroid drugs. The chain is built from TRBV2 and TRBJ2-7; the D gene could be TRBD1 or TRBD2 (5 bases each). The TCR originated in a female donor with Graves disease. The CDR3 sequence: CASSPREPGEQYF. CDR3 in DNA: TGTGCCAGCAGTCCCAGGGAGCCTGGCGAGCAGTACTTC.